This T cell receptor (beta chain) was captured by sequencing in a study of identical twins. Broader study findings: Low generation-probability sequences were in excess among twin-shared out-of-frame alpha sequences. The conclusions drew on cross-sectional statistical analysis instead of tracking the same donors.

Comments on this clonotype: Its antigen is as yet unknown.

MiXCR, applied by TCRdb to the 5' RACE reads, yields one record per CDR3 protein. The top ten clones hold 4% of a sample with about 240,000 distinct CDR3 sequences, more than 9.5% of them seen once. The sample was also linked to a second study, of yellow fever vaccine responses in identical twins. From that study: Vaccine T cell responses of twins reportedly seemed partly convergent and partly personalized.

This TCR was recovered from a woman between 18 and 29 years old in good health. The sequenced sample consisted of memory (CD45RO+) T cells sorted from blood.

CDR3 nucleotides: TGTGCCAGCAGCCAGATGGCGGGGGAGCAGTACTTC. It yields the protein CASSQMAGEQYF. V gene TRBV3-1 combines with J gene TRBJ2-7; a weak D match, TRBD2 (6 bases). The CDR3 runs to 12 residues. CDR1 and CDR2 from the germline V gene are LGHDT and YNNKEL (reference sequence). V was pared by 3 bases and J by 7 bases, with 10 bases between.